The entry below describes one T cell receptor (beta chain). Its antigen is still unknown. This specimen comes from a study of blood T cells in healthy people across ages. V lost 0 bases to trimming and J lost 0 bases, with 10 bases between them. This CDR3 is 16 amino acids long. Study-wide points: Whereas aged donors had fewer naive CD4+ cells, long-lived donors had more of them and higher diversity.

Combining a sample-barcoded 5' primer with a J-beta primer mix, a second PCR ran for about 6 to 11 cycles. MiXCR, run by TCRdb on the 5' RACE reads, gives a single entry per CDR3 protein. The sample has about 680,000 distinct CDR3 sequences, roughly 50% seen once; the top ten hold roughly 31%. Sequenced input: blood. The chain couples TRBV12-3 or TRBV12-4 to TRBJ2-3; maybe TRBD1 (5 bases). The sequence came from a woman aged 60-75 years in good health. CDR3 in amino acids: CASSLAQDTSTDTQYF. The DNA for the CDR3 is TGTGCCAGCAGTTTAGCGCAGGACACAAGCACAGATACGCAGTATTTT.